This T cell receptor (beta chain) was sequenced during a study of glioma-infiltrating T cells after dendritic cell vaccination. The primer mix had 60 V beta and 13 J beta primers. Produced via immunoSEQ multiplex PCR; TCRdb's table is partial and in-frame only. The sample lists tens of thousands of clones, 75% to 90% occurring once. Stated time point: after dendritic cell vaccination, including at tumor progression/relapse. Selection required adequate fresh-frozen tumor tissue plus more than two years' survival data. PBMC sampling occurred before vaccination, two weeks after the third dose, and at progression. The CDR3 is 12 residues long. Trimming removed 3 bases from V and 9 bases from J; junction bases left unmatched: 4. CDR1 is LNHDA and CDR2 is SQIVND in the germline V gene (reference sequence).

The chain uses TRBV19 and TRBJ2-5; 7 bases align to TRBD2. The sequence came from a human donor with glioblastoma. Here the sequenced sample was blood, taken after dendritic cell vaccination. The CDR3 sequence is CASSMGSGPQYF. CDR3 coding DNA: TGTGCCAGTAGTATGGGTAGCGGGCCCCAGTACTTC.